This T cell receptor beta chain was captured by sequencing in a study of cytomegalovirus exposure and HLA in healthy donors. Findings and limits, study-wide: The authors enumerated over 150 TCR beta chains as linked to cytomegalovirus. Reported performance of the classifier showed diagnosis of cytomegalovirus status with high specificity and sensitivity.

The study drew the donors from its approximately 110-subject validation cohort, separate from the approximately 670-subject first cohort. The CDR3 extends over 17 amino acids. In germline, CDR1 is SSHAT, CDR2 FNYEAQ (reference sequence). Method: immunoSEQ multiplex PCR; TCRdb's copy keeps in-frame clones and lacks some. The table includes around 170,000 clones, 88% detected once. A word on this clone: No antigen is known for it. One end of the junction does not line up with germline, which may come from a read error.

Sequencing input: PBMCs. This chain links TRBV7-7 with TRBJ1-2; TRBD1 aligns across 7 bases. The sequence was obtained from a young man in good health and CMV-seronegative. Written as DNA, the CDR3 is TGTGCTAGCAGCCCAATACCACAGGGGTCCATGAACTATGGCTACACCTTC. Its protein is CASSPIPQGSMNYGYTF.